The clone carrying this T cell receptor (beta chain) has more than one count but fewer than ten. Its specificity is not known. The entry originates in a study of spatial heterogeneity in lung cancer. Regarding the study as a whole: In blood, ubiquitous expanded tumor TCRs appeared more at resection than follow-up.

TCRdb called the 5' RACE reads again in MiXCR, with one record for every CDR3 protein. The data contain tens of thousands of distinct CDR3 sequences, less than 9.5% of them seen just once; the ten biggest clones take up approximately 1.8%. Time point noted: blood at routine non-recurrence follow-up after resection. V lost 1 base and J lost 6, with 9 bases in between. The CDR3 has 12 residues. Germline values: CDR1 DFQATT, CDR2 SNEGSKA (reference sequence). The receptor comes from a female donor with early-stage non-small cell lung cancer. The chain carries TRBV20-1 and TRBJ1-1; D not certain. Source: PBMCs, taken at follow-up. This CDR3 reads CSARGVGSEAFF. Here the CDR3 DNA reads TGCAGTGCTAGAGGGGTCGGGTCTGAAGCTTTCTTT.